These 26 T cell receptor beta chains were all obtained from the same sample, sequenced in a study of cytomegalovirus exposure and HLA in healthy donors. PCR used 60 Vbeta primers and 13 Jbeta primers. Assay: immunoSEQ multiplex PCR; the TCRdb copy retains only in-frame clones and omits some. The sample yields 75,000 to 100,000 clones, about 83% seen once. Sequenced: PBMCs. These receptors all stem from a man in his 60s in good health and CMV-seropositive.

This sequence joins TRBV9 and TRBJ1-5, with a possible D match to TRBD1 (5 bases). Deletions cut 3 bases from V and 5 bases from J, with 12 bases between. This CDR3 is built from 14 residues. In germline, CDR1 is SGDLS, CDR2 YYNGEE. Here the CDR3 DNA reads TGTGCCAGCAGCGACAGACAGCATGATCAGCCCCAGCATTTT. This codes for CASSDRQHDQPQHF.

The CDR3 here is CASSFPDRENTGELFF. The CDR3 region has the DNA TGTGCCAGCAGCTTCCCCGACAGGGAGAACACCGGGGAGCTGTTTTTT. The chain recombines TRBV11-3 with TRBJ2-2; TRBD1 aligns across 7 bases. Germline V gene data show CDR1 as SGHNT and CDR2 as YENEEA. Trimming took 3 bases from V and 1 from J; bases not matched to a gene: 5. The CDR3 length is 16 residues. Filled out from reference TRBV11-3 and TRBJ2-2, the complete variable domain reads EAGVVQSPRYKIIEKKQPVAFWCNPISGHNTLYWYLQNLGQGPELLIRYENEEAVDDSQLPKDRFSAERLKGVDSTLKIQPAELGDSAVYLCASSFPDRENTGELFFGEGSRLTVL.

The rearrangement links TRBV2 to TRBJ2-2, with 9 bases identical to TRBD2. Germline assignment: CDR1 SNHLY and CDR2 FYNNEI. J gave up 5 bases and V 3 bases, and 7 bases lay outside the gene matches. This CDR3 contains 16 residues. The CDR3 sequence is CASSDYGAGGTGELFF. As DNA, the CDR3 is TGTGCCAGCAGTGACTACGGAGCGGGGGGAACCGGGGAGCTGTTTTTT.

The chain recombines TRBV7-2 with TRBJ2-4; 8 bases fit TRBD2. The V gene's germline CDR1 is SGHTA and CDR2 FQGNSA. CDR3 length: 15 amino acids. The trim removed 6 bases at V and 0 bases at J, leaving 4 bases unmatched. Here the CDR3 reads CASRRGAGAKNIQYF. DNA of the CDR3: TGTGCCAGCAGGCGGGGGGCTGGAGCCAAAAACATTCAGTACTTC.

The V call is TRBV28, the J call TRBJ2-7; 8 nucleotides match TRBD1. The CDR3 extends over 12 amino acids. Looked up from germline, CDR1 is MDHEN and CDR2 is SYDVKM. With 6 bases clipped from V and 3 bases from J, the junction kept 1 base outside the gene matches. The CDR3 loop is CASRQGDYEQYF. The DNA for the CDR3 is TGTGCCAGCAGACAGGGGGACTACGAGCAGTACTTC.

This clone occurred once. The chain joins TRBV27 to TRBJ2-4; D may be TRBD2 (7 bases). The V and J ends lost 5 bases and 0 bases respectively, with 14 bases between them. The CDR3 has 16 amino acids. CDR1 is MNHEY and CDR2 is SMNVEV in the germline V gene (reference sequence). The chain's CDR3 is CASSPGGRLAKNIQYF. CDR3 in DNA: TGTGCCAGCAGTCCCGGGGGGCGTTTAGCCAAAAACATTCAGTACTTC.

The chain recombines TRBV14 with TRBJ2-2; D uncertain. This CDR3 contains 16 residues. Germline CDR1 reads SGHDN; CDR2 reads FVKESK. The germline V and J ends were trimmed by 1 base and 4 bases, with 13 bases remaining between them. CDR3: CASSQVRPRGTGELFF. The CDR3 nucleotides are TGTGCCAGCAGCCAAGTTAGACCCAGAGGCACCGGGGAGCTGTTTTTT.

The V and J genes are TRBV18 and TRBJ2-5; the D gene is possibly TRBD2 (7 bases). Between the trimmed V and J ends, which lost 3 bases and 1 base, there was a span of 9 bases. CDR3 length equals 14 residues. CDR1 and CDR2 (germline): KGHSH, LQKENI. CDR3 sequence (DNA): TGTGCCAGCTCACCGGGGGGGCTCCAAGAGACCCAGTACTTC. The encoded protein is CASSPGGLQETQYF.

The chain links TRBV19 to TRBJ1-5, with 7 bases identical to TRBD1. J was trimmed by 3 bases and V by 0 bases; bases with no gene match: 8. The germline CDR1 and CDR2 sequences are LNHDA and SQIVND (reference sequence). This CDR3 comprises 17 residues. The CDR3 region has the DNA TGTGCCAGTAGTATAGATTACACAGGGGCGTTCAATCAGCCCCAGCATTTT. Amino acid sequence: CASSIDYTGAFNQPQHF.

The gene calls are TRBV2 and TRBJ1-2, with D uncertain. Germline V gene lookup returns CDR1 SNHLY and CDR2 FYNNEI. V was trimmed by 5 bases and J by 0 bases, leaving 10 bases between them. The CDR3 consists of 14 residues. CDR3 amino acids: CASSTEFTNYGYTF. CDR3 nucleotides: TGTGCCAGCAGTACTGAGTTTACTAACTATGGCTACACCTTC.

As for this clone: One junction end disagrees with the germline gene, perhaps due to a read error. The chain carries TRBV7-9 and TRBJ2-6; perhaps TRBD2 as D (5 bases). The CDR3 covers 16 residues. Germline V gene data show CDR1 as SEHNR and CDR2 as FQNEAQ (reference sequence). In DNA form, the CDR3 reads TGTTCCAGCAGCTCTCCGAGGGTCTCTGGGGCCAACGTCCTGACTTTC. This translates into CSSSSPRVSGANVLTF.

This clone was detected a few times. The chain uses TRBV20-1 and TRBJ2-7; 7 bases fit TRBD2. The CDR3 is 11 residues long. J was trimmed by 9 bases and V by 3 bases; bases with no gene match: 5. The germline V gene has CDR1 DFQATT and CDR2 SNEGSKA (reference sequence). The CDR3 loop reads CSASAGDAQYF. The CDR3 nucleotides are TGCAGTGCTAGTGCGGGGGACGCGCAGTACTTC.

The genes are TRBV30 and TRBJ1-2, with a weak D call TRBD1 (6 bases). Germline CDR1 reads GTSNPN; CDR2 reads SVGIG (reference sequence). The CDR3 covers 13 residues. Trimming removed 3 bases from V and 6 bases from J, with 14 bases in between. DNA for the CDR3: TGTGCCTGGAGCCAGGGGACGAAACATGGCTACACCTTC. Residues: CAWSQGTKHGYTF.

The chain combines TRBV6-5 with TRBJ1-1; TRBD1 aligns across 8 bases. Unmatched junction bases numbered 3, after V lost 8 bases and J lost 1 base. The germline CDR1 and CDR2 sequences are MNHEY and SVGAGI. The CDR3 covers 13 residues. CDR3 sequence reads: CASGRGQNTEAFF. Written as DNA, the CDR3 is TGTGCCAGCGGCAGGGGGCAGAACACTGAAGCTTTCTTT.

V usage is TRBV11-2 and J usage is TRBJ2-5; D is perhaps TRBD1 (5 bases). CDR1 SGHAT and CDR2 FQNNGV come from the germline V gene. V lost 3 bases to trimming and J lost 5 bases, with 13 bases between them. This CDR3 spans 14 amino acids. CDR3 DNA sequence: TGTGCCAGCAGCTTTGTAAGGGGAAGCGAGACCCAGTACTTC. The encoded protein is CASSFVRGSETQYF.

This clone appeared a few times. The genes are TRBV6-5 and TRBJ1-1, with 8 bases identical to TRBD1. Germline V gene lookup returns CDR1 MNHEY and CDR2 SVGAGI. The CDR3 runs to 14 residues. The V gene end was trimmed by 0 bases and the J gene end by 5 bases; junction bases not matched to a gene: 2. The CDR3 is CASSYSYRGTEAFF. The CDR3, as DNA: TGTGCCAGCAGTTACTCGTACAGGGGGACTGAAGCTTTCTTT.

V is TRBV7-3 and J is TRBJ2-1; TRBD2 is a possible D gene (6 bases). The CDR3 totals 15 residues. The germline CDR1 and CDR2 sequences are SGHTA and FQGTGA. Trimming pared 5 bases from V and 0 bases from J, leaving 11 bases between. This chain's CDR3 is CASSPQAGSYNEQFF. The DNA of the CDR3 is TGTGCCAGCAGCCCACAAGCGGGCTCCTACAATGAGCAGTTCTTC.

This chain links TRBV11-2 with TRBJ2-7, with 9 bases matching TRBD1. Germline CDR1 and CDR2: SGHAT and FQNNGV. CDR3 size: 14 residues. Unmatched junction bases numbered 6, after V lost 5 bases and J lost 4 bases. CDR3 region: CASSRGQGRYEQYF. In DNA, the CDR3 is TGTGCCAGCAGCCGGGGACAGGGACGTTACGAGCAGTACTTC. Full variable domain (remainder filled in from reference TRBV11-2 and TRBJ2-7): EAGVAQSPRYKIIEKRQSVAFWCNPISGHATLYWYQQILGQGPKLLIQFQNNGVVDDSQLPKDRFSAERLKGVDSTLKIQPAKLEDSAVYLCASSRGQGRYEQYFGPGTRLTVT.

This chain joins TRBV9 and TRBJ2-2; TRBD2 aligns across 8 bases. From germline, CDR1 is SGDLS and CDR2 YYNGEE. Trimming cost V 1 base and J 2 bases; bases outside gene matches: 7. The length of the CDR3 is 17 residues. CDR3 in DNA: TGTGCCAGCAGCGTAATAAGCGGGGGCCATAACACCGGGGAGCTGTTTTTT. Its translation is CASSVISGGHNTGELFF. Full variable domain (missing parts from reference TRBV9 and TRBJ2-2): DSGVTQTPKHLITATGQRVTLRCSPRSGDLSVYWYQQSLDQGLQFLIQYYNGEERAKGNILERFSAQQFPDLHSELNLSSLELGDSALYFCASSVISGGHNTGELFFGEGSRLTVL.

This clone was observed a few times. The chain combines TRBV7-2 with TRBJ2-3; 8 bases are a match to TRBD2. The CDR3 consists of 16 residues. Unmatched junction bases numbered 4, after V lost 1 base and J lost 1 base. The germline V gene encodes CDR1 SGHTA and CDR2 FQGNSA. Written as DNA, the CDR3 is TGTGCCAGCAGCTTAGGAGTTAGCGGGGGCACAGATACGCAGTATTTT. Translating gives CASSLGVSGGTDTQYF.

The chain combines TRBV6-5 with TRBJ2-3; TRBD2 matches 11 bases. The CDR3 has 14 amino acids. Per the germline V gene, CDR1 is MNHEY and CDR2 is SVGAGI. J was trimmed by 8 bases and V by 6 bases; bases with no gene match: 7. CDR3 coding DNA: TGTGCCAGCAGCCCCGATAGCGGGGGGGCTACGCAGTATTTT. Its protein is CASSPDSGGATQYF.

The rearrangement uses TRBV29-1 and TRBJ1-1; maybe TRBD1 (6 bases). Germline-derived CDR1 and CDR2 are SQVTM and ANQGSEA. V was cut by 4 bases and J by 4 bases, with 10 bases left in between. This CDR3 comprises 12 residues. The CDR3 is CSVGTGTTEAFF. The CDR3 nucleotides read TGCAGCGTTGGAACAGGGACCACTGAAGCTTTCTTT.

This rearrangement joins TRBV11-2 to TRBJ1-6; 7 positions match TRBD1. The V segment lost 3 bases and the J segment 6 bases; nucleotides outside the gene matches: 5. Germline V CDR1 and CDR2: SGHAT, FQNNGV. CDR3 length equals 15 residues. The CDR3 loop is CASSFRDRGNSPLHF. CDR3 sequence (DNA): TGTGCCAGCAGCTTCCGGGACAGAGGTAATTCACCCCTCCACTTT.

The V and J genes are TRBV9 and TRBJ2-2; 10 nucleotides align to TRBD1. The CDR3 is 16 amino acids. CDR1 SGDLS and CDR2 YYNGEE come from the germline V gene. The trim removed 2 bases at V and 7 bases at J, leaving 8 bases unmatched. CDR3: CASSVETGGIGGELFF. The CDR3 nucleotides read TGTGCCAGCAGCGTCGAGACAGGGGGCATCGGCGGGGAGCTGTTTTTT.

The chain couples TRBV5-8 to TRBJ1-5, with D possibly being TRBD1 (5 bases). The germline CDR1 and CDR2 sequences are SGHTS and YDEGEE. The CDR3 contains 13 residues. V gave up 4 bases and J gave up 4 bases, with 9 bases separating them. This CDR3 is CASSLGLNQPQHF. DNA of the CDR3: TGTGCCAGCAGCCTGGGACTAAATCAGCCCCAGCATTTT.

V usage is TRBV28 and J usage is TRBJ1-5; no firm D call. Trimming pared 2 bases from V and 4 bases from J, leaving 9 bases between. Germline CDR1 MDHEN, CDR2 SYDVKM. The CDR3 is 14 residues long. The DNA of the CDR3 is TGTGCCAGCAGTTTAGTGACGGGGAATCAGCCCCAGCATTTT. It specifies CASSLVTGNQPQHF.